The entry below gives a single TCR beta chain sequence along with its context. This sample is drawn from a study of T cell changes during pregnancy in multiple sclerosis. Profiling relied on immunoSEQ multiplex PCR, and the TCRdb table lists in-frame clones only, not all of them. The data show roughly 100,000 clones, more than 80% seen once. Material: peripheral blood, obtained before pregnancy. This clonotype was obtained from a female donor with multiple sclerosis, enrolled in a pregnancy study.

In DNA, the CDR3 is TGTGCCAGCTCACCAGAGACAGGGTTCGAGCAGTACTTC. Translating it yields CASSPETGFEQYF. The chain carries TRBV18 and TRBJ2-7; 7 bases fit TRBD1. This CDR3 comprises 13 residues. V lost 2 bases and J lost 6; bases outside the gene matches: 4. In germline, CDR1 is KGHSH, CDR2 LQKENI. The full variable domain, completed using reference TRBV18 and TRBJ2-7, is NAGVMQNPRHLVRRRGQEARLRCSPMKGHSHVYWYRQLPEEGLKFMVYLQKENIIDESGMPKERFSAEFPKEGPSILRIQQVVRGDSAAYFCASSPETGFEQYFGPGTRLTVT.